These 17 T cell receptor beta chains were sequenced from one sample in a study of cytotoxic CD8 clonotypes in ibrutinib-treated CLL. Measured with immunoSEQ multiplex PCR; TCRdb has only the in-frame clones, and not every one. Of 60,000 to 65,000 clones in the sample, 57% were seen once. The sequencing used PBMCs, collected after 12 months of ibrutinib treatment. These receptor sequences come from a human donor with chronic lymphocytic leukemia.

V gene TRBV6-5 combines with J gene TRBJ2-5, with no clear D. The V and J ends lost 2 bases and 4 bases respectively, with 11 bases between them. This CDR3 is 14 amino acids long. Germline V gene sequence: CDR1 MNHEY, CDR2 SVGAGI. The CDR3 loop is CASSYALRVETQYF. CDR3 DNA: TGTGCCAGCAGTTACGCCCTTAGGGTAGAGACCCAGTACTTC.

This clone appeared a few times. The chain recombines TRBV27 with TRBJ2-3; 9 bases are a match to TRBD2. CDR1 and CDR2 (germline): MNHEY, SMNVEV (reference sequence). Germline trimming cut 6 bases from V and 7 bases from J; bases unmatched to any gene: 11. The CDR3 contains 15 residues. The CDR3 sequence is CASRIPGGGANTQYF. For the CDR3, the DNA is TGTGCCAGCAGGATACCAGGCGGGGGGGCGAATACGCAGTATTTT.

The chain couples TRBV6-1 to TRBJ1-1, with D tentatively TRBD1 (5 bases). Germline CDR1 reads MNHNS; CDR2 reads SASEGT. CDR3 length: 15 residues. Trimming shortened V by 1 base and J by 4 bases, and 13 bases separated the two germline ends. The CDR3 is CASSEVWGLGTEAFF. CDR3 sequence (DNA): TGTGCCAGCAGTGAAGTGTGGGGGTTGGGCACTGAAGCTTTCTTT.

The chain combines TRBV5-1 with TRBJ2-1, with 13 nucleotides matching TRBD2. CDR3 length: 15 residues. Trimming cost V 7 bases and J 6 bases; bases outside gene matches: 7. Germline V gives CDR1 SGHRS, CDR2 YFSETQ. The DNA for the CDR3 is TGCGCCAGCCAGGTAGGGACTAGCGGGATCAATGAGCAGTTCTTC. This sequence encodes CASQVGTSGINEQFF.

The rearrangement uses TRBV5-4 and TRBJ2-2, with TRBD2 as a possible D gene (6 bases). Looked up from germline, CDR1 is SGHNT and CDR2 is YYREEE (reference sequence). CDR3 length equals 17 residues. With 0 bases removed from V and 1 base from J, the gap between germline ends came to 13 bases. The CDR3 sequence is CASSLGRGGWNTGELFF. As DNA, the CDR3 is TGTGCCAGCAGCTTGGGGAGGGGCGGATGGAACACCGGGGAGCTGTTTTTT.

This clone was observed a few times. The gene calls are TRBV4-1 and TRBJ2-1; the D gene could be TRBD1 or TRBD2 (5 bases each). Germline CDR1 and CDR2: MGHRA and YSYEKL. This CDR3 has 14 residues. Trimming stripped 0 bases from V and 7 bases from J, with 10 bases between. In DNA, the CDR3 is TGCGCCAGCAGCCAAGATCAATGGGGGAATGAGCAGTTCTTC. This gives the protein CASSQDQWGNEQFF.

This clone was recorded at least ten times. The rearrangement links TRBV18 to TRBJ2-7; no clear D. CDR1 is KGHSH and CDR2 is LQKENI in the germline V gene. The CDR3 runs to 13 residues. The V end lost 3 bases, the J end lost 5 bases, and 11 bases lay between the germline ends. CDR3 protein: CASSPLPANEQYF. The CDR3 DNA sequence: TGTGCCAGCTCACCTCTCCCTGCGAACGAGCAGTACTTC.

The rearrangement uses TRBV5-4 and TRBJ2-2; possible D gene TRBD1, 6 bases. This CDR3 has 14 residues. The V end was cut by 2 bases, the J end by 5 bases, with 10 bases between. Looked up from germline, CDR1 is SGHNT and CDR2 is YYREEE (reference sequence). The DNA of the CDR3 is TGTGCCAGCAGCTTACAGGGACCAACCGGGGAGCTGTTTTTT. Translating it yields CASSLQGPTGELFF.

In DNA form, the CDR3 reads TGTGCCAGCAGCGTTCGGCCAGAGTACAATGAGCAGTTCTTC. Translation: CASSVRPEYNEQFF. The genes are TRBV9 and TRBJ2-1; D unresolved. Trimming cost V 2 bases and J 4 bases, with 10 bases left between them. Germline lookup yields CDR1 SGDLS and CDR2 YYNGEE. CDR3 size: 14 residues.

The chain links TRBV5-1 to TRBJ2-5, with 11 bases fitting TRBD2. Per germline, CDR1 SGHRS and CDR2 YFSETQ. Unmatched junction bases numbered 10, after V lost 3 bases and J lost 3 bases. This CDR3 is 17 amino acids long. In DNA form, the CDR3 reads TGCGCCAGCAGCTCAGACCCTAGCGGGGGGTTGAAAGAGACCCAGTACTTC. Protein sequence: CASSSDPSGGLKETQYF.

The gene calls are TRBV28 and TRBJ1-3; tentative D call: TRBD1 (6 bases). The CDR3 loop spans 16 amino acids. V was pared by 3 bases and J by 4 bases, with 16 bases between. Germline V CDR1 and CDR2: MDHEN, SYDVKM. CDR3 nucleotide sequence: TGTGCCAGCAGTTTCCCCGGGGGGCGCAGAGGAAACACCATATATTTT. Its translation: CASSFPGGRRGNTIYF.

The chain carries TRBV5-1 and TRBJ2-1; D remains ambiguous. V was pared by 5 bases and J by 8 bases, with 11 bases between. The CDR3 runs 12 residues. Germline CDR1 reads SGHRS; CDR2 reads YFSETQ. In DNA, the CDR3 is TGCGCCAGCAGGGGCGGAGCTGATGAGCAGTTCTTC. This codes for CASRGGADEQFF.

The genes are TRBV6-4 and TRBJ2-3, with D perhaps being TRBD1 or TRBD2 (6 bases each). Germline V gives CDR1 MRHNA, CDR2 SNTAGT. Trimming took off 4 bases at V and 2 bases at J, with 13 bases between the two ends. The CDR3 loop spans 15 amino acids. This CDR3 is CASSGRRGATDTQYF. The CDR3 nucleotides read TGTGCCAGCAGTGGTCGGAGGGGGGCCACAGATACGCAGTATTTT.

The chain uses TRBV7-6 and TRBJ2-6; 8 nucleotides agree with TRBD1. V lost 2 bases to trimming and J lost 5 bases; unmatched junction nucleotides: 14. The CDR3 loop spans 19 amino acids. The germline gives CDR1 SGHVS, CDR2 FNYEAQ. The CDR3 DNA sequence: TGTGCCAGCAGCTTACGACAGGGGCCCGCTCGGCCGCGGGCCAACGTCCTGACTTTC. It translates to CASSLRQGPARPRANVLTF.

The chain recombines TRBV28 with TRBJ2-7, with 9 bases identical to TRBD1. The CDR3 runs 14 residues. The V and J ends lost 6 bases and 6 bases, in that order; junction bases with no gene match: 9. CDR1 and CDR2 (germline): MDHEN, SYDVKM. The CDR3 region is CASRPGTGNSEQYF. The CDR3 DNA reads TGTGCCAGCAGACCCGGGACAGGGAACTCCGAGCAGTACTTC.

The chain carries TRBV19 and TRBJ2-7; 10 nucleotides agree with TRBD1. The CDR3 runs 15 residues. CDR1 and CDR2 (germline): LNHDA, SQIVND (reference sequence). The ends lost 5 bases at V and 7 bases at J; junction bases unmatched: 11. The DNA for the CDR3 is TGTGCCAGTAGTCCTTTGACAGGGGGCCTAAGAGAGCAGTACTTC. Translating it yields CASSPLTGGLREQYF.

The rearrangement joins TRBV7-7 to TRBJ2-5, with 9 bases that match TRBD1. This CDR3 is 17 amino acids long. Unmatched junction bases numbered 19, after V lost 5 bases and J lost 9 bases. In germline, CDR1 is SSHAT, CDR2 FNYEAQ (reference sequence). DNA for the CDR3: TGTGCCAGCAGCCCCTCCAGGGACAGGGTGGGGCAGTGGGCCCAGTACTTC. This codes for CASSPSRDRVGQWAQYF.